The 28 T cell receptor beta chains given below trace back to one sample, sequenced in a study of CD8+CD57+ T cells in acquired aplastic anemia. It was genomic DNA that served as the template for profiling TCR beta VDJ and CDR3. TCRdb ran MiXCR on the reads and lists one entry per CDR3 protein. There are tens of thousands of distinct CDR3 sequences in the sample; 40% to 50% occur only once, and 65% to 70% lies in the top ten. The specimen was sorted CD4+, CD8+, or CD8+CD57+ T cells (not recorded which) from PBMCs. Every receptor here comes from a human donor in good health, serving as a control.

This clonotype showed up many times. The chain joins TRBV11-2 to TRBJ2-5; D ambiguous. With 2 bases removed from V and 5 bases from J, the gap between germline ends came to 6 bases. The germline V gene encodes CDR1 SGHAT and CDR2 FQNNGV. The CDR3 covers 12 residues. CDR3 coding DNA: TGTGCCAGCAGCTTAAGGTCCGAGACCCAGTACTTC. Its protein product is CASSLRSETQYF.

This clonotype appeared many times. The chain links TRBV6-5 to TRBJ1-5; tentatively, D is TRBD1 (5 bases). V was trimmed by 4 bases and J by 7 bases, leaving 14 bases between them. This CDR3 is built from 14 residues. The germline CDR1 and CDR2 sequences are MNHEY and SVGAGI. The CDR3 region has the DNA TGTGCCAGCAGTTCCTCAGGGTTGGTCCAGCCCCAGCATTTT. It translates to CASSSSGLVQPQHF.

This clonotype was seen at least ten times. The chain links TRBV19 to TRBJ1-2; no clear D. The CDR3 is 16 residues long. The V gene lost 5 bases and the J gene lost 5 bases, with 21 bases spanning the gap. CDR1 LNHDA and CDR2 SQIVND come from the germline V gene (reference sequence). The chain's CDR3 is CASSPRTQIDPYGYTF. The CDR3 DNA sequence: TGTGCCAGTAGTCCTAGGACTCAAATCGACCCGTATGGCTACACCTTC.

As to this clonotype: With a much larger clone just one base away, this may be a read error. This chain uses TRBV20-1 with TRBJ2-1, with D possibly TRBD1 on 5 matching bases. Germline CDR1 DFQATT, CDR2 SNEGSKA (reference sequence). This CDR3 is 15 amino acids long. V lost 3 bases, J lost 8 bases, and 20 bases lay in between. CDR3 residues: CSASSLLELGDEQFF. The DNA of the CDR3 is TGCAGTGCTAGTAGCCTTCTGGAGTTAGGGGATGAGCAGTTCTTC.

In this sample, this clonotype turned up once. The V call is TRBV4-2, the J call TRBJ1-6; 8 positions agree with TRBD1. Germline assignment: CDR1 LGHNA and CDR2 YNFKEQ. CDR3 size: 17 residues. The J segment lost 7 bases and the V segment lost 5 bases, leaving 13 bases of the junction unmatched. Here the CDR3 reads CASSGGQVLVGNSPLHF. The CDR3 DNA reads as TGTGCCAGCAGCGGGGGACAGGTCTTAGTGGGGAATTCACCCCTCCACTTT.

This clonotype was found many times. J is TRBJ1-1 and V is TRBV25-1; tentatively, D is TRBD1 (5 bases). CDR1 and CDR2 (germline): MGHDK, SYGVNS. This CDR3 region has 13 residues. V lost 8 bases, J lost 1 base, and 11 bases lay in between. CDR3 bases: TGTGCCAGCCGCGCAGGGACGAACACTGAAGCTTTCTTT. It yields the protein CASRAGTNTEAFF.

This clonotype was detected many times. The chain carries TRBV24-1 and TRBJ2-1; 9 bases map to TRBD2. V dropped 7 bases and J dropped 6; count of bases not matched to a gene: 6. Germline assignment: CDR1 KGHDR and CDR2 SFDVKD. The CDR3 runs 14 residues. Here the CDR3 reads CATSAGGLLNEQFF. CDR3 sequence (DNA): TGTGCCACCAGCGCGGGGGGGCTGCTCAATGAGCAGTTCTTC.

The chain recombines TRBV19 with TRBJ1-2; 7 bases are a match to TRBD1. Germline V CDR1 and CDR2: LNHDA, SQIVND (reference sequence). The CDR3 is made up of 14 amino acids. V shed 5 bases and J 4 bases; nucleotides not matched to a gene: 7. CDR3 region: CASSPGGQTYGYTF. The CDR3 DNA sequence: TGTGCCAGTAGTCCCGGGGGACAGACCTATGGCTACACCTTC. The entire variable domain, with the rest obtained from reference TRBV19 and TRBJ1-2, is as follows: DGGITQSPKYLFRKEGQNVTLSCEQNLNHDAMYWYRQDPGQGLRLIYYSQIVNDFQKGDIAEGYSVSREKKESFPLTVTSAQKNPTAFYLCASSPGGQTYGYTFGSGTRLTVV.

The chain employs TRBV25-1 and TRBJ2-5; TRBD2 aligns across 7 bases. Germline V lookup: CDR1 MGHDK, CDR2 SYGVNS. CDR3 size: 14 residues. The ends lost 5 bases at V and 1 base at J; junction bases unmatched: 4. CDR3 sequence reads: CASSYSGAQETQYF. The CDR3 DNA sequence: TGTGCCAGCAGTTACAGCGGGGCCCAAGAGACCCAGTACTTC.

The chain recombines TRBV19 with TRBJ2-1; D unresolved. The V gene's germline CDR1 is LNHDA and CDR2 SQIVND (reference sequence). This CDR3 is built from 14 residues. V was cut by 6 bases and J by 6 bases, with 15 bases left in between. The CDR3 loop reads CASSVTRPVNEQFF. Here the CDR3 DNA reads TGTGCCAGTAGCGTCACCCGTCCCGTCAATGAGCAGTTCTTC.

This clonotype was picked up a small number of times. V gene TRBV12-3 or TRBV12-4 combines with J gene TRBJ2-5; 11 bases line up with TRBD2. V was clipped by 5 bases and J by 5 bases; unmatched bases: 7. The CDR3 loop spans 15 amino acids. The chain's CDR3 is CASSTYSGGGETQYF. CDR3 bases: TGTGCCAGCAGTACATATAGCGGGGGGGGTGAGACCCAGTACTTC.

This clonotype was found once. The chain is built from TRBV9 and TRBJ1-2; no clear D. V was pared by 6 bases and J by 6 bases, with 12 bases between. The CDR3 loop spans 12 amino acids. Germline V gives CDR1 SGDLS, CDR2 YYNGEE. The CDR3 is CASNLGRHGYTF. In nucleotides, the CDR3 is TGTGCCAGCAACTTGGGCCGCCATGGCTACACCTTC.

The table lists this clonotype with many counts. J is TRBJ1-6 and V is TRBV20-1; possibly TRBD1 for D (5 bases). CDR3 length: 13 amino acids. V lost 3 bases to trimming and J lost 10 bases, with 13 bases between them. The V gene's germline CDR1 is DFQATT and CDR2 SNEGSKA (reference sequence). CDR3 coding DNA: TGCAGTGCTAGTTTGGGGGATGGATCACCCCTCCACTTT. It codes for CSASLGDGSPLHF.

The chain is built from TRBV5-1 and TRBJ2-5, with no clear D. The CDR3 totals 15 residues. The germline V gene encodes CDR1 SGHRS and CDR2 YFSETQ. V was shortened by 0 bases and J by 1 base, with 10 bases between the two germline ends. The CDR3 region is CASSLAFGAQETQYF. In DNA, the CDR3 is TGCGCCAGCAGCTTGGCTTTCGGAGCCCAAGAGACCCAGTACTTC.

The J gene is TRBJ2-7, the V gene TRBV25-1, with 8 bases aligning to TRBD1. The CDR3 is 15 amino acids. J was trimmed by 2 bases and V by 6 bases; bases with no gene match: 9. The germline gives CDR1 MGHDK, CDR2 SYGVNS. The CDR3 nucleotides are TGTGCCAGCAGCTTGGCCCGGGACAGGCCCTACGAGCAGTACTTC. Its translation: CASSLARDRPYEQYF.

In nucleotides, the CDR3 is TGTGCCAGCAGCCCCTCCGTGGGGCAAGAGACCCAGTACTTC. This translates into CASSPSVGQETQYF. This chain links TRBV9 with TRBJ2-5; D unclear. The CDR3 spans 14 residues. Germline V gene lookup returns CDR1 SGDLS and CDR2 YYNGEE. Trimming took 4 bases from V and 2 from J, leaving 12 bases between them.

This clonotype was observed many times. The chain joins TRBV9 to TRBJ2-3; TRBD2 agrees at 8 bases. This CDR3 has 14 residues. J lost 0 bases, V lost 4 bases, and 1 base had no gene match. Germline CDR1 SGDLS, CDR2 YYNGEE. The CDR3 protein is CASSPSGSTDTQYF. DNA for the CDR3: TGTGCCAGCAGCCCTAGCGGGAGCACAGATACGCAGTATTTT. The whole variable domain, remainder taken from reference TRBV9 and TRBJ2-3, is DSGVTQTPKHLITATGQRVTLRCSPRSGDLSVYWYQQSLDQGLQFLIQYYNGEERAKGNILERFSAQQFPDLHSELNLSSLELGDSALYFCASSPSGSTDTQYFGPGTRLTVL.

This chain connects TRBV20-1 to TRBJ2-3; 7 bases are shared with TRBD2. V was pared by 5 bases and J by 2 bases, with 7 bases of the junction left unmatched. The CDR3 extends over 14 amino acids. The germline V gene has CDR1 DFQATT and CDR2 SNEGSKA (reference sequence). The CDR3 spells CSASLRDYTDTQYF. The CDR3 bases are TGCAGTGCTTCACTCCGGGACTACACAGATACGCAGTATTTT.

This rearrangement joins TRBV19 to TRBJ2-3, with D perhaps TRBD2 (5 bases). Germline CDR1 LNHDA, CDR2 SQIVND (reference sequence). The CDR3 spans 13 residues. V was shortened by 6 bases and J by 1 base, with 8 bases between the two germline ends. CDR3 loop: CASSGVGTDTQYF. CDR3 DNA: TGTGCCAGTAGCGGGGTAGGCACAGATACGCAGTATTTT.

This sequence joins TRBV15 and TRBJ2-1; D is possibly TRBD1 or TRBD2 (5 bases each). The germline V and J ends were trimmed by 11 bases and 5 bases, with 16 bases remaining between them. Germline V lookup: CDR1 LNHNV, CDR2 YYDKDF (reference sequence). This CDR3 spans 13 amino acids. CDR3 sequence reads: CACRDAPHNEQFF. Here the CDR3 DNA reads TGTGCCTGCCGGGACGCGCCTCACAATGAGCAGTTCTTC. The full variable domain, with the rest looked up from reference TRBV15 and TRBJ2-1, is DAMVIQNPRYQVTQFGKPVTLSCSQTLNHNVMYWYQQKSSQAPKLLFHYYDKDFNNEADTPDNFQSRRPNTSFCFLDIRSPGLGDTAMYLCACRDAPHNEQFFGPGTRLTVL.

This clonotype has ten or more counts. J is TRBJ1-2 and V is TRBV11-1; no reliable D call. Germline-derived CDR1 and CDR2 are SGHAT and FQDESV (reference sequence). The CDR3 loop spans 17 amino acids. The V gene lost 0 bases and the J gene lost 1 base, with 15 bases spanning the gap. CDR3 DNA: TGTGCCAGCAGCTTAGCTTTACAAGAACACTATAACTATGGCTACACCTTC. Amino acids: CASSLALQEHYNYGYTF.

This clonotype was seen ten or more times. The chain couples TRBV2 to TRBJ2-7; the match to TRBD2 covers 9 bases. V lost 3 bases to trimming and J lost 3 bases; unmatched junction nucleotides: 3. The CDR3 is 14 amino acids. Per germline, CDR1 SNHLY and CDR2 FYNNEI. CDR3 loop: CASSEEREDYEQYF. The DNA for the CDR3 is TGTGCCAGCAGTGAGGAGCGGGAGGACTACGAGCAGTACTTC.

This clonotype was counted ten times or more. The rearrangement links TRBV20-1 to TRBJ2-7; TRBD1 matches at 7 bases. This CDR3 contains 14 residues. The V gene end was trimmed by 5 bases and the J gene end by 3 bases; junction bases not matched to a gene: 10. Germline values: CDR1 DFQATT, CDR2 SNEGSKA (reference sequence). CDR3 nucleotide sequence: TGCAGTGCTGAGAGGCGGGCAGGGGGCTACGAGCAGTACTTC. It translates to CSAERRAGGYEQYF.

The chain is built from TRBV4-1 and TRBJ2-7, with 10 bases aligning to TRBD1. This CDR3 is 19 amino acids long. In germline, CDR1 is MGHRA, CDR2 YSYEKL. After removal of 2 bases from V and 5 bases from J, the junction contained 18 bases not matched to a gene. In nucleotides, the CDR3 is TGCGCCAGCAGCCAATCTTACCCGGGGGACAGGGGAGGAATCGACGAGCAGTACTTC. The encoded protein is CASSQSYPGDRGGIDEQYF.

The chain joins TRBV5-4 to TRBJ2-5; 7 bases line up with TRBD1. CDR3 length: 14 amino acids. Looked up from germline, CDR1 is SGHNT and CDR2 is YYREEE (reference sequence). V dropped 3 bases and J dropped 5; count of bases not matched to a gene: 7. The CDR3 nucleotides read TGTGCCAGCAGCTCGACAGGGCTGTCGGAGACCCAGTACTTC. It encodes CASSSTGLSETQYF. Drawing the rest from reference TRBV5-4 and TRBJ2-5, the complete variable domain is ETGVTQSPTHLIKTRGQQVTLRCSSQSGHNTVSWYQQALGQGPQFIFQYYREEENGRGNFPPRFSGLQFPNYSSELNVNALELDDSALYLCASSSTGLSETQYFGPGTRLLVL.

In its sample, this clonotype was seen many times. The chain carries TRBV11-2 and TRBJ2-7; D is ambiguous. The CDR3 has 13 amino acids. The V end lost 2 bases, the J end lost 6 bases, and 11 bases lay between the germline ends. CDR1 is SGHAT and CDR2 is FQNNGV in the germline V gene. In DNA, the CDR3 is TGTGCCAGCAGCTTAAACGACAACCTCGAGCAGTACTTC. It yields the protein CASSLNDNLEQYF.

The chain has TRBV2 and TRBJ1-5; weak D call: TRBD1 (6 bases). This CDR3 region has 13 residues. Trimming stripped 9 bases from V and 2 bases from J, with 11 bases between. Germline V CDR1 and CDR2: SNHLY, FYNNEI. CDR3 DNA: TGTGCCAGTCGGGGGCAAGGCAATCAGCCCCAGCATTTT. It yields the protein CASRGQGNQPQHF.

As to this clonotype: Because the CDR3 is missing its conserved closing phenylalanine or tryptophan, this is likely a read error. V gene TRBV15 combines with J gene TRBJ2-7; 9 nucleotides match TRBD1. Germline V gene sequence: CDR1 LNHNV, CDR2 YYDKDF (reference sequence). The CDR3 is 15 amino acids. V shed 4 bases and J 3 bases; nucleotides not matched to a gene: 7. CDR3 in DNA: TGTGCCACCAGCATAGGGGGACAGGGATACTACGAGCAGTACCTC. Its protein product is CATSIGGQGYYEQYL.